A single TCR beta chain is shown here with its context. Donors were ostensibly healthy at sampling, although undocumented immune exposures were probable. PCR used 60 Vbeta primers and 13 Jbeta primers. TCRdb's table, derived via immunoSEQ multiplex PCR, lists solely in-frame clones and lacks some. The data hold tens of thousands of clones, with roughly four fifths observed a single time. These data originate in a study of cytomegalovirus exposure and HLA in healthy donors. Sequencing was performed on PBMCs. The receptor was isolated from a woman aged 25 to 39 in good health and CMV-seropositive.

The CDR3 region is CASSVGSGVRETQYF. CDR3 bases: TGTGCCAGCAGTGTGGGTAGCGGAGTACGGGAGACCCAGTACTTC. The V gene is TRBV6-1, the J gene TRBJ2-5, with TRBD2 as a possible D gene (6 bases). Trimming left V 4 bases short and J 5 bases short, with 17 bases between. The CDR3 consists of 15 residues. Germline V lookup: CDR1 MNHNS, CDR2 SASEGT.